Detailed here is one T cell receptor (beta chain). Its target is unknown. This entry comes from a study of cytomegalovirus exposure and HLA in healthy donors. Study results and caveats: As was reported, the HLA-A and HLA-B alleles of most subjects were accurately predicted from TCR beta sequences. Association of a missense DCLRE1C variant with TCR beta V- and J-gene trimming was reported in a later analysis.

A multiplex PCR was run with 60 Vbeta primers and 13 Jbeta primers. Libraries were prepared by immunoSEQ multiplex PCR; TCRdb keeps only in-frame clonotypes and omits some of them. The sample has 140,000 to 150,000 clones, approximately 63% seen once. At collection, donors were nominally healthy, but unrecorded immune exposures were probable. Germline CDR1 LNHDA, CDR2 SQIVND (reference sequence). The CDR3 length is 13 residues. The V and J ends lost 4 bases and 2 bases respectively, with 8 bases between them. The sample was PBMCs. The rearrangement joins TRBV19 to TRBJ1-2, with unresolved D. The TCR was taken from a woman aged 55-70 years in good health and CMV-seropositive. The CDR3 DNA reads as TGTGCCAGTAGTACAGGCCCGAACTATGGCTACACCTTC. This encodes CASSTGPNYGYTF.